This TCR beta chain was observed in a study of cytotoxic CD8 clonotypes in ibrutinib-treated CLL. On the study more broadly: Each sample contained, on average, about 250,000 productive templates and 80,000 to 95,000 productive rearrangements.

V was pared by 8 bases and J by 0 bases, with 12 bases between. CDR1 is SGHVS and CDR2 is FQNEAQ in the germline V gene. CDR3 length: 14 amino acids. The assay was immunoSEQ multiplex PCR, and TCRdb's table has in-frame clones only and misses some. This table holds hundreds of thousands of clones, about three quarters found once. Study-level findings and limits: Clonality increased at ibrutinib response and stayed stable in sustained remission. At progression, however, it fell back toward baseline.

Remarks on this clone: The antigen is not known.

The V gene is TRBV7-8, the J gene TRBJ2-3; D gene unclear. The source was PBMCs, collected after 12 months of ibrutinib treatment. The clonotype comes from a human donor with chronic lymphocytic leukemia. The CDR3 reads CASGTVPSTDTQYF. The CDR3 DNA reads as TGTGCCAGCGGTACAGTGCCTAGCACAGATACGCAGTATTTT.